One sample yielded the 8 T cell receptor beta chains listed below, sequenced in a study of naive and memory T cell subsets. Both TRBC1 and TRBC2 were covered by a beta constant-region primer of two equimolar oligonucleotides. TCRdb called the UMI-ligation and nested PCR reads again in MiXCR, with one record for every CDR3 protein. The sample holds about 85,000 distinct CDR3 sequences; around 13% are singletons and the top ten take around 0.9%. The sequencing sample was made of central memory CD4+ T cells from blood. The receptor source for this set is a human donor in good health.

This clonotype was seen repeatedly, ten times or more. The CDR3 DNA sequence: TGTGCCACCCTTCCCGGGACTAGCGGATCCTACAATGAGCAGTTCTTC. Its translation is CATLPGTSGSYNEQFF. The chain joins TRBV7-8 to TRBJ2-1; 11 nucleotides match TRBD2. CDR3 length: 16 residues. V lost 10 bases, J lost 1 base, and 9 bases stayed unmatched. In germline, CDR1 is SGHVS, CDR2 FQNEAQ.

This clonotype appeared a few times. CDR3 loop: CASSELREEKLFF. CDR3 nucleotide sequence: TGTGCCAGCAGTGAATTACGGGAGGAAAAACTGTTTTTT. The chain has TRBV2 and TRBJ1-4, with no clear D. The CDR3 extends over 13 amino acids. The germline V and J ends were trimmed by 2 bases and 8 bases, with 9 bases remaining between them. Germline CDR1 reads SNHLY; CDR2 reads FYNNEI.

This clonotype has a count of ten or more. CDR3 sequence (DNA): TGCAGCGTCGGGGAGTCCGGCTATGGCTACACCTTC. This translates into CSVGESGYGYTF. The chain couples TRBV29-1 to TRBJ1-2; D unresolved. Trimming took off 6 bases at V and 4 bases at J, with 12 bases between the two ends. CDR3 size: 12 residues. Per germline, CDR1 SQVTM and CDR2 ANQGSEA.

The J gene is TRBJ1-5, the V gene TRBV20-1; D remains unclear. V was clipped by 3 bases and J by 7 bases, with 10 bases between them. From germline, CDR1 is DFQATT and CDR2 SNEGSKA (reference sequence). The CDR3 is 12 amino acids. The CDR3 nucleotides read TGCAGTGCTAGTCGGGGTAACCAGCCCCAGCATTTT. This sequence encodes CSASRGNQPQHF.

V is TRBV6-6 and J is TRBJ2-1, with D perhaps being TRBD1 or TRBD2 (5 bases each). The V end was cut by 8 bases, the J end by 5 bases, with 16 bases between. CDR1 and CDR2 from the germline V gene are MNHNY and SVGAGI (reference sequence). The CDR3 is 14 residues long. The CDR3 DNA reads TGTGCCAGCCGCCGGGACGGATGGAACAATGAGCAGTTCTTC. It yields the protein CASRRDGWNNEQFF.

A few counts support this clonotype. The rearrangement links TRBV29-1 to TRBJ1-1, with D possibly matching TRBD1 (5 bases). This CDR3 spans 11 amino acids. V lost 4 bases to trimming and J lost 6 bases, with 9 bases between them. The germline V gene encodes CDR1 SQVTM and CDR2 ANQGSEA. The DNA of the CDR3 is TGCAGCGTTGGGGGGTTCGCTGAAGCTTTCTTT. It encodes CSVGGFAEAFF.

This clonotype was counted only a few times. J is TRBJ1-5 and V is TRBV28; D uncertain. CDR1 is MDHEN and CDR2 is SYDVKM in the germline V gene. This CDR3 contains 15 residues. The ends were cut back, 3 bases at V and 2 bases at J, with 11 bases in the middle. CDR3 in DNA: TGTGCCAGCAGTTTGGCCCAAGGTGGCAATCAGCCCCAGCATTTT. Translating gives CASSLAQGGNQPQHF.

The table lists this clonotype with a few counts. Here the CDR3 reads CASSYNRDSNQPQHF. The CDR3 region has the DNA TGTGCCAGCAGTTACAACAGGGATAGCAATCAGCCCCAGCATTTT. The chain combines TRBV6-5 with TRBJ1-5, with D perhaps TRBD1 (6 bases). CDR1 MNHEY and CDR2 SVGAGI come from the germline V gene. The CDR3 totals 15 residues. Trimming left V 2 bases short and J 0 bases short, with 8 bases between.